These 8 T cell receptor beta chains originate from one sample sequenced in a study of tumor-infiltrating lymphocytes in localized non-small cell lung cancer. Measured with immunoSEQ multiplex PCR; TCRdb has only the in-frame clones, and not every one. The repertoire consists of some 2,900 clones, with roughly 45% occurring once and the leading ten covering approximately 19%. The material sequenced was uninvolved lung tissue not adjacent to the tumor. The receptors here all came from a human donor with non-small cell lung cancer.

The chain combines TRBV28 with TRBJ2-7; tentatively, D is TRBD1 (6 bases). The V gene lost 6 bases and the J gene lost 1 base, with 16 bases spanning the gap. The germline V gene encodes CDR1 MDHEN and CDR2 SYDVKM. There are 15 residues in the CDR3. The DNA for the CDR3 is TGTGCCAGCAGACTACAGGGCGATAGGTCCTACGAGCAGTACTTC. This encodes CASRLQGDRSYEQYF.

The chain joins TRBV6-6 to TRBJ2-3, with 9 nucleotides matching TRBD2. Per germline, CDR1 MNHNY and CDR2 SVGAGI (reference sequence). The CDR3 loop spans 16 amino acids. The ends lost 0 bases at V and 8 bases at J; junction bases unmatched: 9. CDR3 loop: CASSYSIAGGPITQYF. DNA of the CDR3: TGTGCCAGCAGTTACTCGATTGCGGGGGGGCCAATTACGCAGTATTTT.

The chain joins TRBV30 to TRBJ1-1; D unclear. V was cut by 0 bases and J by 4 bases, with 9 bases left in between. Germline CDR1 is GTSNPN and CDR2 is SVGIG (reference sequence). The CDR3 has 13 residues. The CDR3 DNA is TGTGCCTGGAGTGTACTAGGTCCCACTGAAGCTTTCTTT. It specifies CAWSVLGPTEAFF. Filled out from reference TRBV30 and TRBJ1-1, the complete variable domain reads SQTIHQWPATLVQPVGSPLSLECTVEGTSNPNLYWYRQAAGRGLQLLFYSVGIGQISSEVPQNLSASRPQDRQFILSSKKLLLSDSGFYLCAWSVLGPTEAFFGQGTRLTVV.

The gene calls are TRBV5-1 and TRBJ2-5, with 9 positions matching TRBD2. The CDR3 contains 19 residues. In germline, CDR1 is SGHRS, CDR2 YFSETQ. Losses at the gene ends were 3 bases for V and 1 base for J; bases not matched to a gene: 16. CDR3: CASSSAGVMSGGIQETQYF. Here the CDR3 DNA reads TGCGCCAGCAGCTCGGCGGGCGTTATGAGCGGGGGGATCCAAGAGACCCAGTACTTC.

This clone was seen a single time. The chain is built from TRBV5-6 and TRBJ2-7; a weak D match, TRBD1 (6 bases). Germline CDR1 reads SGHDT; CDR2 reads YYEEEE. Trimming pared 2 bases from V and 5 bases from J, leaving 8 bases between. This CDR3 contains 12 residues. CDR3 sequence reads: CASSLQGDEQYV. As DNA, the CDR3 is TGTGCCAGCAGCTTACAGGGCGACGAGCAGTACGTC.

The chain combines TRBV6-4 with TRBJ2-1; 8 bases map to TRBD2. Unmatched junction bases numbered 7, after V lost 3 bases and J lost 6 bases. The germline V gene has CDR1 MRHNA and CDR2 SNTAGT. The CDR3 is made up of 15 amino acids. CDR3 sequence (DNA): TGTGCCAGCAGTGAAAGGGCGGGAGGTCCCAATGAGCAGTTCTTC. As protein: CASSERAGGPNEQFF.

CDR3 sequence: CASSFGQDVEQYV. CDR3 DNA: TGTGCCAGCAGTTTTGGACAGGACGTGGAGCAGTACGTC. The chain has TRBV6-1 and TRBJ2-7; 7 bases map to TRBD1. V shed 5 bases and J 7 bases; nucleotides not matched to a gene: 8. The CDR3 extends over 13 amino acids. Germline V gives CDR1 MNHNS, CDR2 SASEGT.

The chain couples TRBV11-2 to TRBJ1-5; TRBD1 matches at 7 bases. The junction had 5 bases not matched to a gene; V was cut back by 8 bases and J by 4 bases. The CDR3 consists of 13 residues. The germline CDR1 and CDR2 sequences are SGHAT and FQNNGV. In DNA, the CDR3 is TGTGCCAGCGGTGGACAGGCTAATCAGCCCCAGCATTTT. It codes for CASGGQANQPQHF. Full variable domain (remainder filled in from reference TRBV11-2 and TRBJ1-5): EAGVAQSPRYKIIEKRQSVAFWCNPISGHATLYWYQQILGQGPKLLIQFQNNGVVDDSQLPKDRFSAERLKGVDSTLKIQPAKLEDSAVYLCASGGQANQPQHFGDGTRLSIL.